Listed below are T cell receptor beta chains from one sample, sequenced in a study of neurological immune-mediated disorders. MiXCR, run by TCRdb on the 5' RACE reads, gives a single entry per CDR3 protein. This sample carries tens of thousands of distinct CDR3 sequences, around 4.2% of them seen once, and the ten largest clones take about 3.1%. The sample comprised PBMCs. Every receptor here comes from a man aged 45-65 years with multiple sclerosis. Each CDR3 is given with its conserved first and last residue. A D gene is named only where the DNA matches it firmly. Rows give clone size only sometimes, using once, few, many, or a class for an expanded clone.

D gene,clone size,V gene,J gene,CDR3 protein,CDR3 DNA
TRBD2,few,TRBV2,TRBJ2-7,CASSDRTSGSWYEQYF,TGTGCCAGCAGCGACAGAACTAGCGGGAGTTGGTACGAGCAGTACTTC
TRBD1,many,TRBV15,TRBJ2-2,CATSYRGLKTGELFF,TGTGCCACCAGCTATAGGGGGCTAAAAACCGGGGAGCTGTTTTTT
TRBD1,few,TRBV5-1,TRBJ2-6,CASSPETGGSGANVLTF,TGCGCCAGCAGCCCCGAGACAGGGGGCTCTGGGGCCAACGTCCTGACTTTC
TRBD2,many,TRBV28,TRBJ2-1,CASSLRLAGGPEQFF,TGTGCCAGCAGTTTACGACTAGCGGGGGGGCCTGAGCAGTTCTTC
NA,many,TRBV20-1,TRBJ2-4,CSAMTHGAKNIQYF,TGCAGTGCTATGACCCACGGCGCCAAAAACATTCAGTACTTC
TRBD2,few,TRBV20-1,TRBJ2-1,CSGVRGGPNEQFF,TGCAGTGGCGTACGCGGGGGTCCTAATGAGCAGTTCTTC
TRBD1,many,TRBV7-3,TRBJ2-5,CASSPSGTGGAETQYF,TGTGCCAGCAGCCCATCGGGGACAGGGGGCGCGGAGACCCAGTACTTC
TRBD2,medium-sized,TRBV20-1,TRBJ2-3,CSASPGLASGAGTDTQYF,TGCAGTGCTAGTCCCGGACTAGCAAGTGGGGCTGGCACAGATACGCAGTATTTT
NA,many,TRBV6-5,TRBJ2-2,CASSYSPRGGELFF,TGTGCCAGCAGTTACTCCCCCCGGGGCGGGGAGCTGTTTTTT
NA,NA,TRBV7-2,TRBJ2-3,CASRLQTAQYF,TGTGCCAGCAGATTACAAACAGCGCAGTATTTT
NA,few,TRBV20-1,TRBJ1-2,CSASSARNYGYTF,TGCAGTGCTAGCTCGGCGCGTAACTATGGCTACACCTTC
NA,many,TRBV5-1,TRBJ2-7,CASSAGQPTYEQYF,TGCGCCAGCAGCGCGGGACAGCCGACCTACGAGCAGTACTTC
NA,many,TRBV7-9,TRBJ1-1,CASSLFRGMNTEAFF,TGTGCCAGCAGCTTATTTCGGGGAATGAACACTGAAGCTTTCTTT
NA,many,TRBV3-1,TRBJ2-5,CASSQAGPQTQYF,TGTGCCAGCAGCCAAGCAGGGCCGCAGACCCAGTACTTC
TRBD2,NA,TRBV2,TRBJ2-1,CASSDGLAGVYNEQFF,TGTGCCAGCAGTGATGGACTAGCGGGGGTATACAATGAGCAGTTCTTC